This TCR beta chain was sequenced in a study of immune evolution from preneoplasia to lung adenocarcinoma. Here immunoSEQ multiplex PCR was the method, and the copy in TCRdb shows in-frame clones only, minus some. The data show 4,500 to 6,500 clones, roughly 86% seen once. Germline V gene lookup returns CDR1 MRHNA and CDR2 SNTAGT. The length of the CDR3 is 15 residues. Trimming removed 5 bases from V and 6 bases from J; junction bases left unmatched: 6. The chain employs TRBV6-4 and TRBJ2-1; 11 nucleotides line up with TRBD2. The source is a person between 45 and 75 years old with lung adenocarcinoma. The specimen was FFPE invasive lung adenocarcinoma tissue. The CDR3 region is CASSPGTSGVNEQFF. The CDR3 nucleotides read TGTGCCAGCAGTCCTGGGACTAGCGGTGTCAATGAGCAGTTCTTC.